These T cell receptor beta chains were read from a single sample in a study of graft-versus-host responses after intestinal transplantation. Some clones are missing from TCRdb's copy, which holds only in-frame ones; the method was immunoSEQ multiplex PCR. Altogether over 120,000 clones are present, over 90% being singletons, with the ten largest covering 0.19%. Antigen specificity for these receptors is unknown. The specimen comprised unstimulated CD4+ T cells sorted from spleen or lymph node cells, sampled before intestinal transplant. These receptors were collected from a human donor who received an intestinal transplant. CDR3s include the opening cysteine and the closing phenylalanine or tryptophan.

TRBV4-3	TRBJ2-3	CASSQVLNTDTQYF
TRBV6-1	TRBJ2-7	CASSVYEQYF
TRBV7-7	TRBJ2-2	CASSTSPGELFF
TRBV5-1	TRBJ2-7	CASSLYPRDLIYEQYF
TRBV28	TRBJ2-7	CASSLILTRSSYEQYF
TRBV5-1	TRBJ2-3	CASSLGSGFGGTDTQYF
TRBV5-1	TRBJ2-5	CASSGGLAGGQETQYF
TRBV18	TRBJ1-1	CASWGQVNTEAFF
TRBV6-1	TRBJ1-5	CASRGVNQPQHF
TRBV30	TRBJ2-2	CAWNRGGAGELFF
TRBV19	TRBJ2-2	CASSIRTGGQAVVTGELFF
TRBV7-2	TRBJ2-7	CASSLGLAGGWYEQYF
TRBV29-1	TRBJ2-5	CSVGRTSGRAVETQYF
TRBV27	TRBJ2-1	CASTLTGGLANEQFF
TRBV7-3	TRBJ2-2	CASRVDRATGELFF
TRBV4-1	TRBJ2-1	CASSLQIGLGNEQFF